A selection of T cell receptor beta chains follows, all from one sample in a study of T cell changes during pregnancy in multiple sclerosis. Using immunoSEQ multiplex PCR, the repertoire was profiled, and TCRdb retains in-frame clones only, with some absent. This sample yields about 50,000 clones, of which approximately 92% are seen a single time; more than 0.7% belongs to the top ten. The starting material was CD4+ T cells from peripheral blood mononuclear cells, obtained in the third trimester of pregnancy. Receptor source: a female donor with multiple sclerosis, enrolled in a pregnancy study. Both conserved end residues are part of each CDR3. The D gene is left open where the match is weak. Rows may omit the clone size; those that give it use once, few, many or a size class.

abundance,v_gene,j_gene,d_gene,CDR3aa,CDR3nt
NA,TRBV13,TRBJ2-7,TRBD2,CASSPYISGGRGEQYF,TGTGCCAGCAGCCCCTATATAAGCGGGGGGCGGGGCGAGCAGTACTTC
once,TRBV21-1,TRBJ1-5,NA,CASSKSSHRVVDSNQPQHF,TGTGCCAGCAGCAAAAGTAGCCACAGGGTGGTTGATAGCAATCAGCCCCAGCATTTT
NA,TRBV19,TRBJ2-1,NA,CASRAPLAEQFF,TGTGCCAGTAGAGCGCCCCTGGCTGAGCAGTTCTTC
NA,TRBV19,TRBJ2-7,TRBD2,CASSLGTSGDYEQYF,TGTGCCAGTAGTCTCGGGACTAGCGGGGACTACGAGCAGTACTTC
NA,TRBV9,TRBJ1-6,TRBD1,CASSVAQGALNSPLHF,TGTGCCAGCAGCGTAGCCCAGGGGGCGCTTAATTCACCCCTCCACTTT
many,TRBV4-1,TRBJ2-1,NA,CASSRKETVTEQFF,TGCGCCAGCAGCCGAAAGGAGACAGTCACCGAGCAGTTCTTC
NA,TRBV5-8,TRBJ2-5,NA,CASSPDGGQETQYF,TGTGCCAGCAGCCCGGACGGAGGACAAGAGACCCAGTACTTC
NA,TRBV4-1,TRBJ2-1,TRBD2,CASSQAAGGKSPGEQFF,TGCGCCAGCAGCCAAGCAGCGGGGGGGAAGTCCCCAGGCGAGCAGTTCTTC
once,TRBV5-6,TRBJ1-1,TRBD1,CASSLWDRMNTEAFF,TGTGCCAGCAGCTTGTGGGACAGGATGAACACTGAAGCTTTCTTT
NA,TRBV19,TRBJ1-5,NA,CAVQGIGSDQPQHF,TGTGCCGTTCAGGGGATCGGATCCGATCAGCCCCAGCATTTT
NA,TRBV7-2,TRBJ2-2,TRBD1,CASSPTGSNTGELFF,TGTGCCAGCAGCCCGACAGGGTCGAACACCGGGGAGCTGTTTTTT
NA,TRBV7-7,TRBJ2-5,NA,CASSLTGKETQYF,TGTGCCAGCAGCTTGACAGGAAAAGAGACCCAGTACTTC
NA,TRBV6-1,TRBJ1-2,TRBD1,CASSAGQATYGYTF,TGTGCCAGCAGTGCAGGACAGGCCACCTATGGCTACACCTTC
NA,TRBV6-6,TRBJ2-7,TRBD1,CASSRTGGTSYEQYF,TGTGCCAGCAGCCGAACAGGGGGCACATCCTACGAGCAGTACTTC
NA,TRBV6-5,TRBJ1-4,NA,CASSGTFEGEKLFF,TGTGCCAGCAGCGGGACATTTGAGGGTGAAAAACTGTTTTTT
NA,TRBV5-6,TRBJ2-5,TRBD1,CASSSDSGTGETQYF,TGTGCCAGCAGCTCCGATTCCGGGACAGGGGAGACCCAGTACTTC
NA,TRBV28,TRBJ1-1,NA,CASSSTGHLNTEAFF,TGTGCCAGCAGTTCAACGGGACATCTGAACACTGAAGCTTTCTTT
NA,TRBV5-6,TRBJ2-5,NA,CASSLANPRETQYF,TGTGCCAGCAGCTTGGCCAATCCCAGAGAGACCCAGTACTTC
few,TRBV6-1,TRBJ1-1,NA,CASSEAHGTEAFF,TGTGCCAGCAGTGAAGCGCACGGGACTGAAGCTTTCTTT
NA,TRBV5-1,TRBJ2-1,NA,CASSADWIYNEQFF,TGCGCCAGCAGCGCGGACTGGATTTACAATGAGCAGTTCTTC
NA,TRBV6-6,TRBJ1-6,NA,CASSAREGGSPLHF,TGTGCCAGCAGTGCCAGGGAGGGTGGCTCACCCCTCCACTTT
NA,TRBV10-3,TRBJ2-3,TRBD2,CAISDLQRGGTDTQYF,TGTGCCATCAGTGATCTTCAGCGGGGCGGCACAGATACGCAGTATTTT
NA,TRBV19,TRBJ2-1,TRBD1,CASSTGTAEQFF,TGTGCCAGTAGTACTGGGACAGCTGAGCAGTTCTTC
NA,TRBV5-5,TRBJ1-2,TRBD1,CASSLDRDGGYTF,TGTGCCAGCAGCTTAGACAGGGATGGTGGCTACACCTTC
NA,TRBV18,TRBJ1-1,NA,CASSPLDSSMNTEAFF,TGTGCCAGCTCACCCTTAGACAGTTCCATGAACACTGAAGCTTTCTTT
NA,TRBV19,TRBJ1-1,NA,CASIGGYWGSEAFF,TGTGCCAGTATAGGGGGATATTGGGGGTCTGAAGCTTTCTTT
few,TRBV6-1,TRBJ1-1,TRBD1,CASSGMTGSAEAFF,TGTGCCAGCAGTGGGATGACAGGGAGCGCTGAAGCTTTCTTT
NA,TRBV19,TRBJ2-1,NA,CASKGGDSWAEQFF,TGTGCCAGTAAAGGGGGGGACTCTTGGGCTGAGCAGTTCTTC
NA,TRBV9,TRBJ2-2,NA,CASSPGHRTNTGELFF,TGTGCCAGCAGCCCGGGACACCGAACCAACACCGGGGAGCTGTTTTTT
once,TRBV7-3,TRBJ1-1,NA,CASSLLGALNTEAFF,TGTGCCAGCAGCTTATTGGGGGCCCTGAACACTGAAGCTTTCTTT
once,TRBV7-8,TRBJ1-3,NA,CASSHSGVGNTIYF,TGTGCCAGCAGCCACAGCGGGGTCGGAAACACCATATATTTT
NA,TRBV6-5,TRBJ2-7,TRBD2,CASSGWGGIGYEQYF,TGTGCCAGCAGTGGGTGGGGGGGGATCGGATACGAGCAGTACTTC
NA,TRBV12-5,TRBJ2-7,NA,CASGLVSYEQYF,TGTGCTAGTGGTTTGGTCTCTTACGAGCAGTACTTC
NA,TRBV5-4,TRBJ2-5,NA,CASSLRGGETQYF,TGTGCCAGCAGCTTGAGGGGAGGAGAGACCCAGTACTTC
NA,TRBV7-9,TRBJ1-5,TRBD1,CASSGDRGINQPQHF,TGTGCCAGCAGCGGGGACAGGGGAATCAATCAGCCCCAGCATTTT